This T cell receptor beta chain was recovered during a study of blood T cells in healthy people across ages. Through a sample-barcoded 5' primer and a J-beta primer mix, a second PCR was run for roughly 7 to 12 cycles. TCRdb reprocessed the 5' RACE reads with MiXCR, giving one entry per CDR3 protein. There are about 1,500,000 distinct CDR3 sequences in the sample; roughly 28% occur only once, and more than 6% lies in the top ten. The CDR3 loop spans 13 amino acids. V was pared by 6 bases and J by 1 base, with 9 bases between. Germline V CDR1 and CDR2: MNHEY, SVGAGI. The chain has TRBV6-5 and TRBJ1-1; the D is unclear. The sequence was collected from a young woman in good health. The sequenced sample consisted of blood. CDR3 DNA: TGTGCCAGCAGATTACACTCGAACACTGAAGCTTTCTTT. Its protein product is CASRLHSNTEAFF.